The 3 T cell receptor beta chains below come from one sample, sequenced in a study of response to subunit inactivated influenza vaccine. TCRdb called the RT-PCR reads again in MiXCR, with one record for every CDR3 protein. The table shows more than 550,000 distinct CDR3 sequences, with about 11% occurring only once. These same data were also listed under a study on T cells expressing NK-cell markers. That investigation notes: Making the TCR beta cDNA relied on 5'RACE template switching with UMIs.

The sequencing used PBMCs from blood, collected on the day of vaccination. These receptors all come from a man aged 50-60 years who received an inactivated influenza vaccine.

This clonotype was recorded many times. The rearrangement uses TRBV27 and TRBJ2-3; D is uncertain. CDR3 length equals 13 residues. The V gene's germline CDR1 is MNHEY and CDR2 SMNVEV (reference sequence). The ends were cut back, 6 bases at V and 7 bases at J, with 14 bases in the middle. The CDR3 nucleotides read TGTGCCAGCAGATCACAAAACACGAATACGCAGTATTTT. Translation gives CASRSQNTNTQYF.

This chain joins TRBV19 and TRBJ1-5; no definite D call. The CDR3 sequence is 15 residues long. V lost 6 bases, J lost 1 base, and 13 bases lay in between. Germline V gene data show CDR1 as LNHDA and CDR2 as SQIVND (reference sequence). The CDR3: CASRTTETSNQPQHF. The CDR3 DNA reads TGTGCCAGTAGGACAACAGAAACAAGCAATCAGCCCCAGCATTTT.

The chain combines TRBV24-1 with TRBJ2-3, with TRBD2 matching 9 bases. The V gene end was trimmed by 5 bases and the J gene end by 2 bases; junction bases not matched to a gene: 4. In germline, CDR1 is KGHDR, CDR2 SFDVKD. This CDR3 spans 15 amino acids. In DNA, the CDR3 is TGTGCCACCAGTGTTAGCGGGGGCAACACAGATACGCAGTATTTT. This translates into CATSVSGGNTDTQYF.